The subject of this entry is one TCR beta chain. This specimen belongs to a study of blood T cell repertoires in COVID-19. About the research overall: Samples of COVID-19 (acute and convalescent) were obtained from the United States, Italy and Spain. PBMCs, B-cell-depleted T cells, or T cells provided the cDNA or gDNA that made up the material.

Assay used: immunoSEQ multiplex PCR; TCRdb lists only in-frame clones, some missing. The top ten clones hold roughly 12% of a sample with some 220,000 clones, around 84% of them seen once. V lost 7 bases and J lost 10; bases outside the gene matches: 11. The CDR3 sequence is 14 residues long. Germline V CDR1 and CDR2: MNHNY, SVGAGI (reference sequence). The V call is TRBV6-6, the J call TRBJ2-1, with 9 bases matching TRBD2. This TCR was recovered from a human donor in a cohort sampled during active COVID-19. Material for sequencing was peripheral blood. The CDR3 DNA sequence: TGTGCCAGCAAGGAAGCGGGGGGAGGAGACGAGCAGTTCTTC. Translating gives CASKEAGGGDEQFF.